The 21 T cell receptor beta chains below come from one sample, sequenced in a study of graft-versus-host responses after intestinal transplantation. Method: immunoSEQ multiplex PCR; TCRdb's copy keeps in-frame clones and lacks some. The table records tens of thousands of clones, 85% to 95% of them present only once. The sample consisted of PBMCs, taken around 63 days after intestinal transplant. Source of these receptors: a human patient who received an intestinal transplant, so some T cells may come from the graft donor.

The V and J genes are TRBV4-1 and TRBJ1-6, with unresolved D. From germline, CDR1 is MGHRA and CDR2 YSYEKL. CDR3 length: 14 amino acids. V dropped 1 base and J dropped 5 bases, with 6 bases sitting between them. The CDR3 nucleotides are TGCGCCAGCAGCCAAGGACGGAATAATTCACCCCTCCACTTT. Translating gives CASSQGRNNSPLHF.

The V gene is TRBV9, the J gene TRBJ1-1; D gene unclear. Germline V lookup: CDR1 SGDLS, CDR2 YYNGEE. The CDR3 runs to 15 residues. The V and J ends lost 3 bases and 1 base respectively, with 13 bases between them. This CDR3 reads CASSASDYRNTEAFF. CDR3 DNA: TGTGCCAGCAGCGCCTCAGATTACAGGAACACTGAAGCTTTCTTT.

The chain carries TRBV14 and TRBJ2-7; D tentatively fits TRBD1 or TRBD2 (6 bases each). The germline V gene has CDR1 SGHDN and CDR2 FVKESK. There are 17 residues in the CDR3. The V end was cut by 4 bases, the J end by 3 bases, with 22 bases between. This CDR3 is CASSPTTSGAGSYEQYF. In DNA form, the CDR3 reads TGTGCCAGCAGCCCGACAACCTCGGGGGCGGGAAGCTACGAGCAGTACTTC. Full variable domain (remainder filled in from reference TRBV14 and TRBJ2-7): EAGVTQFPSHSVIEKGQTVTLRCDPISGHDNLYWYRRVMGKEIKFLLHFVKESKQDESGMPNNRFLAERTGGTYSTLKVQPAELEDSGVYFCASSPTTSGAGSYEQYFGPGTRLTVT.

The rearrangement uses TRBV5-8 and TRBJ2-6; 8 nucleotides agree with TRBD2. The CDR3 length is 15 residues. Per germline, CDR1 SGHTS and CDR2 YDEGEE. Germline trimming cut 3 bases from V and 1 base from J; bases unmatched to any gene: 0. As DNA, the CDR3 is TGTGCCAGCAGCTCGGGGGGGTCTGGGGCCAACGTCCTGACTTTC. Translation gives CASSSGGSGANVLTF.

The chain uses TRBV6-1 and TRBJ2-2; D gene unclear. Between the trimmed V and J ends, which lost 4 bases and 8 bases, there was a span of 5 bases. There are 11 residues in the CDR3. Germline CDR1 and CDR2: MNHNS and SASEGT. CDR3 DNA sequence: TGTGCCAGCAGTGTGAGGGGGGAGCTGTTTTTT. This codes for CASSVRGELFF.

This chain joins TRBV13 and TRBJ2-1; D is perhaps TRBD2 (6 bases). Trimming stripped 5 bases from V and 0 bases from J, with 20 bases between. Germline lookup yields CDR1 PRHDT and CDR2 FYEKMQ (reference sequence). The CDR3 runs 18 residues. In DNA, the CDR3 is TGTGCCAGCAGCCCCGTGATTGCGTGGGGGGACTCCTACAATGAGCAGTTCTTC. Protein: CASSPVIAWGDSYNEQFF.

The rearrangement uses TRBV10-2 and TRBJ2-2; the match to TRBD2 covers 16 bases. The CDR3 runs to 21 residues. The V gene's germline CDR1 is WSHSY and CDR2 SAAADI. V was clipped by 8 bases and J by 4 bases; unmatched bases: 19. As DNA, the CDR3 is TGCGCCAGCGATGGTCGGGGACTAGCGGGGGGGCTAGCCTGGGGCACCGGGGAGCTGTTTTTT. As protein: CASDGRGLAGGLAWGTGELFF.

As to this clone: The same CDR3 can be traced to other DNA sequences in this sample. The chain joins TRBV23-1 to TRBJ1-5; maybe TRBD1 (5 bases). TRBV23-1 is flagged as an ORF with uncertain function. V gave up 2 bases and J gave up 5 bases, with 16 bases separating them. This CDR3 region has 16 residues. CDR3 nucleotides: TGCGCCAGCAGTCAAAACCCCGGGACCGACTATCAGCCCCAGCATTTT. It yields the protein CASSQNPGTDYQPQHF.

The chain couples TRBV6-5 to TRBJ2-1, with 8 positions matching TRBD2. V shed 4 bases and J 7 bases; nucleotides not matched to a gene: 12. Germline CDR1 and CDR2: MNHEY and SVGAGI. CDR3 length equals 16 residues. The CDR3 spells CASSSQAGVPSNEQFF. The CDR3 region has the DNA TGTGCCAGCAGTTCCCAAGCGGGAGTACCCTCAAATGAGCAGTTCTTC.

The chain recombines TRBV27 with TRBJ2-7; D not certain. Germline V gene lookup returns CDR1 MNHEY and CDR2 SMNVEV (reference sequence). V dropped 2 bases and J dropped 0 bases, with 5 bases sitting between them. The CDR3 loop spans 13 amino acids. CDR3 DNA sequence: TGTGCCAGCAGTTTAGGAACCTCCTACGAGCAGTACTTC. Residues: CASSLGTSYEQYF.

This chain joins TRBV25-1 and TRBJ2-2; 7 bases line up with TRBD2. This CDR3 is built from 15 residues. V gave up 3 bases and J gave up 5 bases; unmatched junction bases: 6. Germline assignment: CDR1 MGHDK and CDR2 SYGVNS. The DNA for the CDR3 is TGTGCCAGCAGTGACACGGGGGGATATACCGGGGAGCTGTTTTTT. Amino acid sequence: CASSDTGGYTGELFF.

This rearrangement joins TRBV6-6 to TRBJ2-3; weak D call: TRBD2 (5 bases). The CDR3 sequence is 16 residues long. The V end was cut by 2 bases, the J end by 2 bases, with 14 bases between. CDR1 and CDR2 (germline): MNHNY, SVGAGI (reference sequence). DNA of the CDR3: TGTGCCAGCAGTTACGGAGCGGCGGAGACCACAGATACGCAGTATTTT. Amino acid sequence: CASSYGAAETTDTQYF.

The V call is TRBV7-9, the J call TRBJ1-3, with unresolved D. CDR1 is SEHNR and CDR2 is FQNEAQ in the germline V gene (reference sequence). V shed 4 bases and J shed 3 bases, with 13 bases lying between them. This CDR3 is built from 15 residues. The CDR3 region has the DNA TGTGCCAGCAGCTCGAGGGAGGACTTTGGAAACACCATATATTTT. It is translated as CASSSREDFGNTIYF.

This chain joins TRBV2 and TRBJ1-6, with 7 bases that match TRBD1. Per the germline V gene, CDR1 is SNHLY and CDR2 is FYNNEI. This CDR3 is 15 amino acids long. After removal of 3 bases from V and 3 bases from J, the junction contained 2 bases not matched to a gene. Written as DNA, the CDR3 is TGTGCCAGCAGTGAGGGGACAGTCTATAATTCACCCCTCCACTTT. It specifies CASSEGTVYNSPLHF.

The chain uses TRBV19 and TRBJ2-5; 7 positions agree with TRBD1. Per the germline V gene, CDR1 is LNHDA and CDR2 is SQIVND (reference sequence). Trimming removed 4 bases from V and 11 bases from J; junction bases left unmatched: 13. The CDR3 runs 14 residues. The DNA of the CDR3 is TGTGCCAGTAGTACGACAGGGAATCCGCAAGAGCAGTACTTC. The encoded protein is CASSTTGNPQEQYF.

J is TRBJ2-3 and V is TRBV7-9; tentatively, D is TRBD1 (5 bases). Germline values: CDR1 SEHNR, CDR2 FQNEAQ (reference sequence). Trimming cost V 5 bases and J 1 base, with 16 bases left between them. The CDR3 sequence is 16 residues long. In nucleotides, the CDR3 is TGTGCCAGCAGCATTCGAAGGGGATGGGGCACAGATACGCAGTATTTT. This gives the protein CASSIRRGWGTDTQYF.

The chain recombines TRBV27 with TRBJ1-1; D call uncertain. The CDR3 loop spans 14 amino acids. Germline V lookup: CDR1 MNHEY, CDR2 SMNVEV (reference sequence). V lost 0 bases, J lost 5 bases, and 10 bases lay in between. This CDR3 reads CASSLSGFGTEAFF. The CDR3 nucleotides read TGTGCCAGCAGTTTATCAGGTTTCGGGACTGAAGCTTTCTTT.

This clone showed up just once. The chain combines TRBV5-6 with TRBJ1-1, with a weak D call TRBD1 (6 bases). Germline CDR1 and CDR2: SGHDT and YYEEEE. The CDR3 runs 15 residues. Deletions cut 3 bases from V and 0 bases from J, with 12 bases between. The DNA of the CDR3 is TGTGCCAGCAGCTCGATAGGACAGTTGAACACTGAAGCTTTCTTT. As protein: CASSSIGQLNTEAFF.

The V and J genes are TRBV9 and TRBJ2-2; D gene unclear. Trimming stripped 3 bases from V and 3 bases from J, with 9 bases between. Per germline, CDR1 SGDLS and CDR2 YYNGEE. This CDR3 comprises 14 residues. The CDR3, as DNA: TGTGCCAGCAGCGCCCGTGGGGACACCGGGGAGCTGTTTTTT. It encodes CASSARGDTGELFF.

CDR3 residues: CASSSDRFMNTEAFF. CDR3 nucleotides: TGTGCCAGCAGCTCGGACAGATTTATGAACACTGAAGCTTTCTTT. This chain joins TRBV5-4 and TRBJ1-1; D might be TRBD1 (6 bases). Germline V CDR1 and CDR2: SGHNT, YYREEE (reference sequence). CDR3 length: 15 amino acids. The V end was cut by 3 bases, the J end by 0 bases, with 12 bases between.

This clone was seen once. The chain couples TRBV27 to TRBJ2-7; the D is unclear. Trimming took 5 bases from V and 1 from J, leaving 9 bases between them. The CDR3 has 13 residues. Germline assignment: CDR1 MNHEY and CDR2 SMNVEV (reference sequence). CDR3 loop: CASSPAGSYEQYF. The CDR3 DNA reads as TGTGCCAGCAGTCCTGCCGGATCCTACGAGCAGTACTTC.